The clone carrying this TCR beta chain was picked up a small number of times. Its antigen is unknown. The CDR3 length is 13 residues. Trimming took 6 bases from V and 7 from J; bases not matched to a gene: 9. Germline V gene lookup returns CDR1 DFQATT and CDR2 SNEGSKA (reference sequence). Indicated treatment: approximately nine-day PBMC culture with coronavirus spike peptide pools or control peptides (ViraFEST assay). Positivity by PCR occurred from March to December 2020, a period that predated US Alpha, Beta and Delta variants. The data were taken from a study of vaccination and CD4 T cells after COVID-19. Turning to the study itself: Samples after vaccination came a median roughly eleven weeks past dose two, ranging 14 to 241.

The Oncomine TCR Beta short-read assay sequenced DNA from cultured CD4+ T cells. Each CDR3 protein gets one entry after TCRdb re-called the PCR reads with MiXCR. The sample yields more than 10,000 distinct CDR3 sequences, approximately 52% seen once. V is TRBV20-1 and J is TRBJ1-2, with 9 positions matching TRBD1. Material for sequencing was CD4+ T cells from blood, cultured in vitro. This TCR came from a human donor who had recovered from COVID-19. This CDR3 reads CSARRTGAGGYTF. CDR3 DNA: TGCAGTGCCAGGCGGACAGGGGCCGGTGGCTACACCTTC.